This T cell receptor beta chain was sequenced during a study of control samples from healthy donors and cancer patients. V gave up 2 bases and J gave up 5 bases, with 12 bases separating them. Per germline, CDR1 LNHDA and CDR2 SQIVND (reference sequence). CDR3 length equals 14 residues. Profiled with immunoSEQ multiplex PCR; TCRdb holds only in-frame clones, not every one. Among some 200,000 clones listed, about 93% were seen once. The chain joins TRBV19 to TRBJ1-1, with D tentatively TRBD1 (6 bases). Sequencing was carried out using blood. This TCR was sampled from a man aged 50-59 years in good health. CDR3 nucleotides: TGTGCCAGTAGTATATCCGGCAGGGGTACTGAAGCTTTCTTT. The encoded protein is CASSISGRGTEAFF.